This T cell receptor beta chain was profiled in a study of blood T cell repertoires in COVID-19. At the level of the study: The analysed material was cDNA or gDNA that came from T cells, B-cell-depleted T cells, or PBMCs.

One Seattle source followed patients from active infection through their disease course. J gave up 5 bases and V 1 base, and 10 bases lay outside the gene matches. The CDR3 consists of 17 residues. Germline CDR1 MGHRA, CDR2 YSYEKL. This table comes from immunoSEQ multiplex PCR, and its TCRdb copy is limited to in-frame clones, with some not included. The repertoire holds some 160,000 clones, with approximately 86% as singletons. The receptor was isolated from a woman of 80 years or more with COVID-19, enrolled during active disease. The chain links TRBV4-1 to TRBJ2-2, with 7 nucleotides matching TRBD2. The sequenced material came from peripheral blood. This CDR3 is CASSQAGAGIGTGELFF. CDR3 bases: TGCGCCAGCAGCCAAGCCGGAGCGGGGATTGGAACCGGGGAGCTGTTTTTT.